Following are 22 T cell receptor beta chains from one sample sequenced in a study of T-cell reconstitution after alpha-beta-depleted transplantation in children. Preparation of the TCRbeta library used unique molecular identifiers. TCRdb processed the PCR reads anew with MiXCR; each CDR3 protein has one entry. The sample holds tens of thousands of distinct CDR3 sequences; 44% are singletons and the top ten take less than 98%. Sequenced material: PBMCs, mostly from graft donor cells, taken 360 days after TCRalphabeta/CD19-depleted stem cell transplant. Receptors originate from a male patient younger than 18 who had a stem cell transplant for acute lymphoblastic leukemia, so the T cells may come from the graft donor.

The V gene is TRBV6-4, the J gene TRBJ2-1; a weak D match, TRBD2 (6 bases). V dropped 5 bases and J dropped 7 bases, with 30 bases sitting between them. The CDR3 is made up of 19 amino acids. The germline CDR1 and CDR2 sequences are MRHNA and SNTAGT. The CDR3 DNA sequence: TGTGCCAGCAGTCCCGGACCCTATCCCCCCACTTTGGGGGGTAATGAGCAGTTCTTC. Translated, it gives CASSPGPYPPTLGGNEQFF.

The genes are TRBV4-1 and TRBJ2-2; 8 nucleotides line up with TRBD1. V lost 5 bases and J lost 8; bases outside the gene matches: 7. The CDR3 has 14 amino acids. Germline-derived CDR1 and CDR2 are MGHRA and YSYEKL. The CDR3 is CASSIPTGGGELFF. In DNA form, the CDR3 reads TGCGCCAGCAGCATCCCAACAGGGGGAGGGGAGCTGTTTTTT.

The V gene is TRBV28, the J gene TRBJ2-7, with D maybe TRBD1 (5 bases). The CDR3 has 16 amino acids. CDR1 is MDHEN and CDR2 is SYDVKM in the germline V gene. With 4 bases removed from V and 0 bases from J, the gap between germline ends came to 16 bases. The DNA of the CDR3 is TGTGCCAGCAGTTGGTCGGTGGGGCAGGGCTCCTACGAGCAGTACTTC. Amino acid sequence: CASSWSVGQGSYEQYF.

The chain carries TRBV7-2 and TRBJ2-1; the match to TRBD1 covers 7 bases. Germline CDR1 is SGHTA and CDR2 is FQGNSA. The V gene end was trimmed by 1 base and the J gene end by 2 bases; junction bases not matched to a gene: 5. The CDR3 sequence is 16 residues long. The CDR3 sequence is CASSLDPGTAYNEQFF. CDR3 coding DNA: TGTGCCAGCAGCTTAGACCCGGGGACAGCCTACAATGAGCAGTTCTTC.

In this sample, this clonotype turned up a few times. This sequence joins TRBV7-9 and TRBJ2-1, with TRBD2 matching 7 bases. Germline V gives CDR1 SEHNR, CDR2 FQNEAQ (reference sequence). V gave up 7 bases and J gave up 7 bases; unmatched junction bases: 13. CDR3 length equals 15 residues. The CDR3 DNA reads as TGTGCCAGCATCGACCGGACTGTCGGGGGGAATGAGCAGTTCTTC. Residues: CASIDRTVGGNEQFF.

CDR3 amino acids: CASSEKGSGRAREQYF. Written as DNA, the CDR3 is TGTGCCAGCAGTGAAAAGGGCAGCGGGAGGGCACGCGAGCAGTACTTC. The J gene is TRBJ2-7, the V gene TRBV25-1, with 10 bases identical to TRBD2. Germline V gene lookup returns CDR1 MGHDK and CDR2 SYGVNS. V was clipped by 2 bases and J by 6 bases; unmatched bases: 10. This CDR3 has 16 amino acids.

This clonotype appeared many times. The DNA for the CDR3 is TGTGCCAGCAGCTTCCCCAGGGACAGGGATGACGACGAGCAGTACTTC. Residues: CASSFPRDRDDDEQYF. The chain employs TRBV7-9 and TRBJ2-7; the match to TRBD1 covers 9 bases. Losses at the gene ends were 3 bases for V and 5 bases for J; bases not matched to a gene: 11. CDR1 and CDR2 (germline): SEHNR, FQNEAQ (reference sequence). This CDR3 is built from 16 residues.

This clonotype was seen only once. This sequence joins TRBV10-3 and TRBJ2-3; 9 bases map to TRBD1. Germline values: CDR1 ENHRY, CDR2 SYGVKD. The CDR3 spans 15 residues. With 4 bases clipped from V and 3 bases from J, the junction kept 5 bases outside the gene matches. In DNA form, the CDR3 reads TGTGCCATCAGTGCCGACAGGGGGGGGACAGATACGCAGTATTTT. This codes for CAISADRGGTDTQYF.

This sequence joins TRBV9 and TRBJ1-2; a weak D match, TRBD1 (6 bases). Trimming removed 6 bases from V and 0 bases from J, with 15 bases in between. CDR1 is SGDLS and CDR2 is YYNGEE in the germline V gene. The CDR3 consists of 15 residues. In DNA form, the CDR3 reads TGTGCCAGCACCCCGGGGGGGGCAGCTAACTATGGCTACACCTTC. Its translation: CASTPGGAANYGYTF.

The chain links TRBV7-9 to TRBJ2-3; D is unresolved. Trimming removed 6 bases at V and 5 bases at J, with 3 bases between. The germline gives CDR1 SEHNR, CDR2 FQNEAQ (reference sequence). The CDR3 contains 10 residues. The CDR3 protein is CASRGDTQYF. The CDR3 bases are TGTGCCAGCAGAGGAGATACGCAGTATTTT.

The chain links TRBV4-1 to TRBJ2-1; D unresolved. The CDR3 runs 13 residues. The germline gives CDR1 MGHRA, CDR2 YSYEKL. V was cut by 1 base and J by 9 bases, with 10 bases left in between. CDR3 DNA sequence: TGCGCCAGCAGCCAAGTCGAACTGAGTGAGCAGTTCTTC. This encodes CASSQVELSEQFF.

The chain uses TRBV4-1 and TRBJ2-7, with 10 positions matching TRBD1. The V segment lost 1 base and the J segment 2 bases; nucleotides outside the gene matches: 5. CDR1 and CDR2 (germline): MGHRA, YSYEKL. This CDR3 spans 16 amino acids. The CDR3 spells CASSQVGTGATYEQYF. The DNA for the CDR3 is TGCGCCAGCAGCCAAGTGGGGACAGGGGCCACCTACGAGCAGTACTTC.

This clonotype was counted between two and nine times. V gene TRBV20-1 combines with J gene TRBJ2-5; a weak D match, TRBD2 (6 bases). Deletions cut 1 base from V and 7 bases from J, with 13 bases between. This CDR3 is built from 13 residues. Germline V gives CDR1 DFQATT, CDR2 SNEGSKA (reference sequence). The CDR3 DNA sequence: TGCAGTGCTAGAGGGGGACTGAGCGGGACCCAGTACTTC. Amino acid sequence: CSARGGLSGTQYF.

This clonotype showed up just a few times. CDR3 sequence: CATRPAGGLALVQYF. Written as DNA, the CDR3 is TGTGCCACGAGACCGGCTGGCGGGCTAGCGTTGGTGCAGTACTTC. The rearrangement links TRBV15 to TRBJ2-7, with TRBD2 as a possible D gene (6 bases). Germline CDR1 LNHNV, CDR2 YYDKDF (reference sequence). Trimming shortened V by 9 bases and J by 9 bases, and 27 bases separated the two germline ends. This CDR3 comprises 15 residues.

The CDR3 sequence: CASGGGSGELFF. In DNA, the CDR3 is TGTGCCAGCGGAGGCGGGAGTGGGGAGCTGTTTTTT. The chain links TRBV12-3 or TRBV12-4 to TRBJ2-2; the match to TRBD2 covers 7 bases. The CDR3 is 12 residues long. V was clipped by 8 bases and J by 8 bases; unmatched bases: 5.

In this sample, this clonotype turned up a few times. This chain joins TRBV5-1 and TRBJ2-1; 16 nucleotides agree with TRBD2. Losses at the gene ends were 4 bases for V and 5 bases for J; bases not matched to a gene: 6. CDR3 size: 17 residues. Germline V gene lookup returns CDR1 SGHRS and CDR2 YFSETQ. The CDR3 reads CASSLGLAGGLDNEQFF. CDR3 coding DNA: TGCGCCAGCAGCCTGGGACTAGCGGGAGGGCTCGACAATGAGCAGTTCTTC.

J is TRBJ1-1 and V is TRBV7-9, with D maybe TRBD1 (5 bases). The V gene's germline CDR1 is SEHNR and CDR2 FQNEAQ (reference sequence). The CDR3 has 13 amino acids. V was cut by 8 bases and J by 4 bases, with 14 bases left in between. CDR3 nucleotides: TGTGCCAGCGGGCGCCGGGGGGGCACTGAAGCTTTCTTT. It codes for CASGRRGGTEAFF.

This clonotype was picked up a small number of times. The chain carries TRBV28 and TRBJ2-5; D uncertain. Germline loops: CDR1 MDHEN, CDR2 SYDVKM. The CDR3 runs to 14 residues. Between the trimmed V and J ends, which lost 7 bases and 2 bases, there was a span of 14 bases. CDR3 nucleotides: TGTGCCAGCACCCTCGTGGCCAAGCAAGAGACCCAGTACTTC. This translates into CASTLVAKQETQYF. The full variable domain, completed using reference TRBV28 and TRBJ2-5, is DVKVTQSSRYLVKRTGEKVFLECVQDMDHENMFWYRQDPGLGLRLIYFSYDVKMKEKGDIPEGYSVSREKKERFSLILESASTNQTSMYLCASTLVAKQETQYFGPGTRLLVL.

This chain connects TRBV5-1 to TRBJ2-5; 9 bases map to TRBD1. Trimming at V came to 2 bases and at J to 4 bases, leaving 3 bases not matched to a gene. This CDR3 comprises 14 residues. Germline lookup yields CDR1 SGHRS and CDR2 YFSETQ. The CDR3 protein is CASSFDRGGETQYF. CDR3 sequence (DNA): TGCGCCAGCAGCTTTGACAGGGGGGGAGAGACCCAGTACTTC.

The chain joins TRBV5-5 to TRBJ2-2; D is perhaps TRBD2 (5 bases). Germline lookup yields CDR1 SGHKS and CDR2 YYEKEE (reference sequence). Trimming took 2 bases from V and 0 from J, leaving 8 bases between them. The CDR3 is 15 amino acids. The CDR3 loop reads CASSFRDSNTGELFF. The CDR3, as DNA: TGTGCCAGCAGCTTTCGGGATTCGAACACCGGGGAGCTGTTTTTT.

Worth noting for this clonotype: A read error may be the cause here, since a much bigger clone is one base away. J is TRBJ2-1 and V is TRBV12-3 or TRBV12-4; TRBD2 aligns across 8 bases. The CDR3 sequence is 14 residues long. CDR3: CASSRRTSPHEQCF. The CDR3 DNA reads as TGTGCCAGCAGCCGACGGACTAGCCCCCATGAGCAGTGCTTC.

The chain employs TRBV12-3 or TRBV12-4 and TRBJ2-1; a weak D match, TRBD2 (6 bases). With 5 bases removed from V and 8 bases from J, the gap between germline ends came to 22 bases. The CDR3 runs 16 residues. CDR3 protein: CASSPPGLNQKHEQFF. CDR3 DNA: TGTGCCAGCAGTCCGCCAGGACTAAATCAAAAGCATGAGCAGTTCTTC.